The rows below give T cell receptor beta chains drawn from one sample of a study of human T cells and chemical hapten exposure. TCRdb passed the RACE reads through MiXCR, listing each CDR3 protein once. The sample includes fewer than 85,000 distinct CDR3 sequences, around a tenth of them seen just once. Sample: whole blood, taken in connection with sensitization to the hapten diphenylcyclopropenone (DPC). These receptors were obtained from a man aged 18 to 30 with alopecia areata. Some clones in this sample may be carry-over from other donors' samples. Each CDR3 is given with its conserved first and last residue. A D gene is named only where the DNA matches it firmly. Rows may omit the clone size; those that give it use once, few, many or a size class.

D gene	clone size	J gene	V gene	CDR3 DNA	CDR3 protein
.	.	TRBJ2-3	TRBV3-1	TGTGCCAGCAGCCAAGGGTCGTTCGAACGGGCAAGCACAGATACGCAGTATTTT	CASSQGSFERASTDTQYF
.	few	TRBJ2-7	TRBV6-6	TGTGCCAGCACGGATTCCTACGAGCAGTACTTC	CASTDSYEQYF
TRBD1	many	TRBJ2-2	TRBV20-1	TGCAGTGCTAGAGATCCGGGGACAGGGGAGAACACCGGGGAGCTGTTTTTT	CSARDPGTGENTGELFF
.	.	TRBJ2-7	TRBV6-5	TGTGCCAGCAGTCAAGACAGTGATACCTACGAGCAGTACTTC	CASSQDSDTYEQYF
.	.	TRBJ1-5	TRBV7-2	TGTGCCAGCAGCTTAGATGAGGCGCCCCAGCATTTT	CASSLDEAPQHF
.	many	TRBJ1-5	TRBV27	TGTGCCAGCAGTCCGCGGACGGTGGATCAGCCCCAGCATTTT	CASSPRTVDQPQHF
.	.	TRBJ1-1	TRBV4-1	TGCGCCAGCAGCCCCGTGACAGGAAACACTGAAGCTTTCTTT	CASSPVTGNTEAFF
TRBD1	many	TRBJ1-6	TRBV28	TGTGCCAGCAGCCCCGGACAGGGGTATTCACCCCTCCACTTT	CASSPGQGYSPLHF
.	few	TRBJ1-1	TRBV27	TGTGCCAGCAGTTTAGTATCTCTTAACACTGAAGCTTTCTTT	CASSLVSLNTEAFF
.	.	TRBJ2-7	TRBV5-8	TGTGCCAGCAGCGTGGATGGACAGACCTACGAGCAGTACTTC	CASSVDGQTYEQYF
.	few	TRBJ1-1	TRBV5-5	TGTGCCAGCAGCTCGGCGGTGGGCACTGAAGCTTTCTTT	CASSSAVGTEAFF
TRBD2	.	TRBJ2-1	TRBV6-4	TGTGCCAGCAGACTAAGCGGGGACTACAATGAGCAGTTCTTC	CASRLSGDYNEQFF
.	few	TRBJ1-1	TRBV11-2	TGTGCCAGCAGCTTAGTACGGGGGCGGGTTGGCACTGAAGCTTTCTTT	CASSLVRGRVGTEAFF
.	many	TRBJ2-3	TRBV6-6	TGTGCCAGCAGTTACTCTGAGCAGGGGCTTTTGGATACGCAGTATTTT	CASSYSEQGLLDTQYF
TRBD1	few	TRBJ1-5	TRBV28	TGTGCCACCACAGGGGGCGGCCAGCCCCAGCATTTT	CATTGGGQPQHF